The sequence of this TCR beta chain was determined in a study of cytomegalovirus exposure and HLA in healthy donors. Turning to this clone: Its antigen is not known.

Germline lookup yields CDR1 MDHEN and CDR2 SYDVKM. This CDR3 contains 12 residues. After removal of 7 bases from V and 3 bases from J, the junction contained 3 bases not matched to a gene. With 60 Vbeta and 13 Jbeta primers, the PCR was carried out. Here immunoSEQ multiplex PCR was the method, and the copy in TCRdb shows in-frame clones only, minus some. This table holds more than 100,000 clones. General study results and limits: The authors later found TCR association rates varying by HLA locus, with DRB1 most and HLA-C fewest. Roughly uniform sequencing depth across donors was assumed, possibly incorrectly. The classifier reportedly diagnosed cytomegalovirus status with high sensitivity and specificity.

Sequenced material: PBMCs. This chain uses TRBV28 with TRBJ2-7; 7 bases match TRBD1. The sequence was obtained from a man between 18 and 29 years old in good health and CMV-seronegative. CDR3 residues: CASKTGSYEQYF. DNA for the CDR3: TGTGCCAGCAAGACAGGGAGCTACGAGCAGTACTTC.